This entry is about one T cell receptor (beta chain). The clone's antigen remains unknown. Base qualities were left out, and no much larger clone turns up one base away. TCR CDR3 regions were amplified from genomic DNA by multiplex PCR using the deep immunoSEQ assay. Extracted genomic DNA from each cell subset was distributed evenly across all wells of several immunoSEQ 96-well plates, and each plate was treated as a replicate. For sorted subsets, approximately 200 ng of genomic DNA, equivalent to some 30,000 T cell genomes, went into each replicate PCR. The purified libraries were quantified using a Qubit 3.0 fluorometer, sized with a Bioanalyzer 2100, and then quantified again using the KAPA Library Quantification kit. Every immunoSEQ 96-well plate was sequenced on a dedicated single-read 150-cycle Illumina NextSeq 550 flow cell. From the authors' description of their analysis: Because only junctional sequences without quality scores were contained in the immunoSEQ output, filtering matching that applied to full-length reads could not be performed. To assign V/J genes and CDR3, sequences were annotated using PyIR, a Python wrapper for IgBLAST v1.9, with IMGT germline references. Reads were filtered out if the reads had weak V/J assignments (E-value above 1e-6), no CDR3, stop codons, out-of-frame junctions, or ambiguous translated residues. V3J clonotypes were defined as sequences sharing the same inferred V gene, J gene, and CDR3 amino acid sequence. The percentage overlap between two repertoires was calculated by dividing the number of shared unique clonotypes by the size of the smaller repertoire. RTK rarefaction, the Chao1 estimator, and Recon v2.1 estimates of unobserved clonotypes were used to assess repertoire richness. OLGA was used to compute generation probabilities for all TCRbeta clonotypes that the gDNA method yielded from a handful of donors. TCRdb re-hosts the immuneACCESS table, in-frame sequences only. Its copies lack some clones; in the studies checked, an unresolved V gene accounts for under half of them, and the cause for the rest is not known. That table is the source of V, J and clone size, and D and trimming were worked out from the DNA. The sample contains a few million clones, 93% of them found a single time. The ten largest clonotypes hold more than 1.5% of the sample.

The data were taken from a study of shared clonotypes between healthy human individuals (dated by TCRdb to the early 2020s). For context, the study as a whole: The cohort comprised two women and a few men aged 18 to 49 years. For each donor, CD4 naive and CD4 memory were each given three plates, CD8 naive was given two plates, and CD8 memory was given one plate. Blood TCR repertoires of a handful of healthy adults were deeply sequenced to estimate repertoire size and the extent of clonotype sharing between individuals. To increase sequencing depth and limit assay-specific biases, different laboratories used diverse techniques to prepare libraries and sequence TCR repertoires. Each donor's leukapheresis produced roughly between roughly 0.9 and 9 billion PBMCs. Summary of the overall study and its limitations: Rarefaction of sorted-subset datasets indicated incomplete sequencing despite the large sequencing depth. Naive subsets generally had larger estimated clonotype richness than memory subsets. When a handful of donors were compared, the shared fraction of clonotypes was around 5% for naive CD4, over 3% for naive CD8, 2% to 2.5% for memory CD4, and 0.4% for memory CD8. Pairwise subsampling indicated that sequencing depth was expected to affect the degree of clonotype sharing among donors. The small number of donors limited the genetic and exposure-history diversity represented. Only blood was sampled, and tissue TCR repertoires likely differ from those in blood. Compared with non-shared clonotypes, the clonotypes found in all four sorted-subset donors had higher generation probabilities.

For the CD8 naive samples, CD45RO-negative cells were positively selected for CCR7, yielding a CD45RA+CCR7+ population from which TemRA cells were excluded. Healthy HIV-negative adults with no recently reported acute infections or vaccinations were included as donors. Only Caucasian adults living in Nashville, Tennessee, USA were represented among the donors. Blood was collected by leukapheresis, and PBMCs were isolated by Ficoll-Histopaque density gradient centrifugation and then cryopreserved in liquid nitrogen vapor phase. Purity and quantity of every magnetically sorted T cell population were checked by analytical flow cytometry. From each sorted fraction, genomic DNA was isolated and quantified by UV absorbance on a Nanodrop 2000c. The CDR3 covers 15 residues, taking in both the cysteine and the phenylalanine. The DNA shown is the 45-base CDR3, in frame from base 1. Via the germline V gene, CDR1 is LGHNA and CDR2 YNFKEQ. V lost 0 bases and J lost 0 bases; the stretch between them is 6 bases long.

The chain was built from TRBV4-2 and TRBJ1-3, with the D segment identity uncertain. The sample taken for sequencing was naive CD8+ T cells from PBMCs. The cell subset or site label corresponds to: CD45RA+CCR7+. The TCR originated in a man between 18 and 29 years old in good health. Some clones in this sample may be carry-over from other donors' samples. The encoded CDR3 is CASSQDLYSGNTIYF. Here is the DNA: TGTGCCAGCAGCCAAGATCTTTACTCTGGAAACACCATATATTTT.